The 14 T cell receptor beta chains below were found in one sample sequenced in a study of cytomegalovirus exposure and HLA in healthy donors. The PCR had 60 Vbeta and 13 Jbeta primers. Clones were sequenced by immunoSEQ multiplex PCR, and TCRdb holds only the in-frame ones, with some missing. The sample yields about 180,000 clones, about 79% seen once. Sample: PBMCs. The receptors come from a man aged 35-49 years in good health and CMV-seropositive.

This clone was detected only once. The CDR3 protein is CSVAGVGTEAFF. The CDR3 DNA sequence: TGCAGCGTTGCAGGGGTAGGGACTGAAGCTTTCTTT. The V call is TRBV29-1, the J call TRBJ1-1, with D maybe TRBD1 (6 bases). The CDR3 length is 12 residues. Trimming stripped 4 bases from V and 5 bases from J, with 11 bases between. Per the germline V gene, CDR1 is SQVTM and CDR2 is ANQGSEA.

As regards this clone: One end of the junction is discordant with germline, which a read error may explain. This chain links TRBV6-1 with TRBJ2-7, with D possibly matching TRBD2 (6 bases). In germline, CDR1 is MNHNS, CDR2 SASEGT. CDR3 length: 14 residues. The CDR3 nucleotides are TGTGCCAGCAGTGAAGCGGGGGACTCCTACGAGCAGCACTTC. It is translated as CASSEAGDSYEQHF.

In this sample, this clone turned up many times. The genes are TRBV4-2 and TRBJ1-5, with 7 bases matching TRBD1. The CDR3 loop spans 16 amino acids. Losses at the gene ends were 0 bases for V and 6 bases for J; bases not matched to a gene: 8. From germline, CDR1 is LGHNA and CDR2 YNFKEQ. The CDR3 nucleotides are TGTGCCAGCAGCCAAGATTTAGAGGGGGCCGGTCAGCCCCAGCATTTT. Its protein product is CASSQDLEGAGQPQHF.

V usage is TRBV7-3 and J usage is TRBJ2-1; TRBD2 might be the D (5 bases). Germline CDR1 SGHTA, CDR2 FQGTGA. The CDR3 runs to 15 residues. V gave up 1 base and J gave up 5 bases, with 12 bases separating them. The CDR3 DNA follows: TGTGCCAGCAGCTTAATTGGGAGACCAAACAATGAGCAGTTCTTC. Its protein is CASSLIGRPNNEQFF.

The chain joins TRBV11-3 to TRBJ2-2; tentatively, D is TRBD1 (5 bases). This CDR3 has 14 residues. Deletions cut 0 bases from V and 4 bases from J, with 6 bases between. The germline V gene has CDR1 SGHNT and CDR2 YENEEA. CDR3 protein: CASSLDQGTGELFF. In nucleotides, the CDR3 is TGTGCCAGCAGCTTAGATCAGGGCACCGGGGAGCTGTTTTTT.

CDR3 DNA: TGTGCCAGCAGCCCGACCTTAGCGGGAGGTTTTTACAATGAGCAGTTCTTC. Translating it yields CASSPTLAGGFYNEQFF. This chain uses TRBV7-2 with TRBJ2-1; 10 bases match TRBD2. The CDR3 spans 17 residues. Unmatched junction bases numbered 11, after V lost 5 bases and J lost 4 bases. Germline CDR1 SGHTA, CDR2 FQGNSA.

The V gene is TRBV15, the J gene TRBJ2-7; 7 nucleotides agree with TRBD1. The J segment lost 3 bases and the V segment lost 5 bases, leaving 1 base of the junction unmatched. Germline V gives CDR1 LNHNV, CDR2 YYDKDF (reference sequence). This CDR3 is built from 12 residues. In DNA, the CDR3 is TGTGCCACCAGCCGGGACAGCTACGAGCAGTACTTC. Its translation is CATSRDSYEQYF.

The J gene is TRBJ2-1, the V gene TRBV6-5; TRBD2 agrees at 8 bases. The germline CDR1 and CDR2 sequences are MNHEY and SVGAGI. The ends lost 2 bases at V and 8 bases at J; junction bases unmatched: 8. This CDR3 has 15 residues. The CDR3 DNA reads TGTGCCAGCAGTTACGGTCCCGGACTAGCAGATGAGCAGTTCTTC. Its protein is CASSYGPGLADEQFF.

The V call is TRBV10-3, the J call TRBJ1-5; possibly TRBD1 for D (5 bases). The CDR3 has 15 amino acids. The germline CDR1 and CDR2 sequences are ENHRY and SYGVKD. Trimming pared 0 bases from V and 3 bases from J, leaving 9 bases between. CDR3 coding DNA: TGTGCCATCAGTGAGTCGCGGGGCGCCAATCAGCCCCAGCATTTT. It specifies CAISESRGANQPQHF.

This clone was seen a single time. This chain uses TRBV7-6 with TRBJ2-1; D may be TRBD1 (5 bases). V was cut by 3 bases and J by 5 bases, with 8 bases left in between. The CDR3 totals 13 residues. CDR1 SGHVS and CDR2 FNYEAQ come from the germline V gene. CDR3 region: CASSFRQHNEQFF. The CDR3 bases are TGTGCCAGCAGCTTCCGACAGCACAATGAGCAGTTCTTC.

Only a few counts were recorded for this clone. V gene TRBV19 combines with J gene TRBJ2-6; 9 bases line up with TRBD2. The CDR3 contains 17 residues. V dropped 3 bases and J dropped 0; count of bases not matched to a gene: 3. CDR1 LNHDA and CDR2 SQIVND come from the germline V gene (reference sequence). CDR3: CASSIRLAASGANVLTF. CDR3 coding DNA: TGTGCCAGTAGTATTCGACTAGCGGCCTCTGGGGCCAACGTCCTGACTTTC.

The chain recombines TRBV5-1 with TRBJ2-2; D ambiguous. The CDR3 extends over 16 amino acids. From germline, CDR1 is SGHRS and CDR2 YFSETQ. Between the trimmed V and J ends, which lost 4 bases and 2 bases, there was a span of 15 bases. CDR3 bases: TGCGCCAGCAGCCCCCCCCTGGGCCCCAACACCGGGGAGCTGTTTTTT. Amino acids: CASSPPLGPNTGELFF.

The V gene is TRBV6-5, the J gene TRBJ2-5; a possible D gene is TRBD1 (5 bases). The length of the CDR3 is 15 residues. Trimming removed 7 bases at V and 4 bases at J, with 19 bases between. CDR1 is MNHEY and CDR2 is SVGAGI in the germline V gene. The CDR3 region is CASKRGRRIGETQYF. As DNA, the CDR3 is TGTGCCAGCAAAAGGGGAAGACGGATTGGAGAGACCCAGTACTTC.

The DNA for the CDR3 is TGTGCCATCAGTGAGCTAGCGGGGACAAAAGATACGCAGTATTTT. Amino acids: CAISELAGTKDTQYF. The V call is TRBV10-3, the J call TRBJ2-3, with 9 bases matching TRBD2. CDR1 is ENHRY and CDR2 is SYGVKD in the germline V gene. V dropped 2 bases and J dropped 5; count of bases not matched to a gene: 5. This CDR3 has 15 residues.